Sequencing of this TCR beta chain was carried out in a study of blood T cells in healthy people across ages. Looked up from germline, CDR1 is MNHEY and CDR2 is SVGAGI. V was cut by 4 bases and J by 1 base, with 12 bases left in between. The CDR3 totals 15 residues. This clonotype was recorded many times. Primed by a sample-barcoded 5' primer and a J-beta primer mix, a second PCR proceeded for 7 to 11 cycles. TCRdb re-called the 5' RACE reads with MiXCR, one entry per CDR3 protein. The data contain more than 800,000 distinct CDR3 sequences, roughly 26% of them singletons. The clonotype was recovered from a woman of 80 years or more in good health. Input material: blood. The chain has TRBV6-5 and TRBJ2-3, with D maybe TRBD2 (5 bases). Written as DNA, the CDR3 is TGTGCCAGCAGTTCTGCGGGCGGAGGCACAGATACGCAGTATTTT. It specifies CASSSAGGGTDTQYF.